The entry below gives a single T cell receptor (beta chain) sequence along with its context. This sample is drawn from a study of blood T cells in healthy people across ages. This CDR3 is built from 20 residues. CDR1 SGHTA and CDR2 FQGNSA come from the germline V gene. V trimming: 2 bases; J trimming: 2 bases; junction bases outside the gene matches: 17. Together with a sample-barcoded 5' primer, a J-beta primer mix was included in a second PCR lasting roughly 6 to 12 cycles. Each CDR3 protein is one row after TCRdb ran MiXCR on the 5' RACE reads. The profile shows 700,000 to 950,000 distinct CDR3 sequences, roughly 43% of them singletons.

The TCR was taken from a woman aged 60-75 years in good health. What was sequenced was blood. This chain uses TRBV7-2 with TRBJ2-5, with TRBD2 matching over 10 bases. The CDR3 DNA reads TGTGCCAGCAGCTTAATCCCATTAGCGGGAGGCTCGGATCCTCAAGAGACCCAGTACTTC. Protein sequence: CASSLIPLAGGSDPQETQYF.